This T cell receptor beta chain was recorded in a study of T and B cells in COVID-19 patients. For the study at large: Of over 18 active-infection patients, 11 to 12 were critically ill with mechanical ventilation or extracorporeal membrane oxygenation. Of some 21 active-infection patients, 15 to 18 carried comorbidities linked to unfavorable COVID-19 outcome.

This clonotype was picked up a small number of times. Antigen specificity is unknown. From blood, about 240-550 ng of genomic DNA served as TRB template. Whole-study results and caveats: Exclusive to the recovered cohort were some 2,300 TCR clusters, around 31 of them with low generation probability. In COVID-19 patients, T cell receptor beta variable and joining gene use was reportedly strongly skewed.

BIOMED2 TRB-A/B primer pools were used in multiplex TRB PCR. TCRdb reprocessed the multiplex PCR reads with MiXCR, giving one entry per CDR3 protein. Of approximately 15,000 distinct CDR3 sequences listed, roughly 29% are singletons. This TCR was recovered from a human donor who had recovered from COVID-19. The sample consisted of blood.

The CDR3 nucleotides read TGTGCCAGCAGTCCCTGGGGAGGCCAAGAGACCCAGTACTTC. Amino acid sequence: CASSPWGGQETQYF. The chain carries TRBV27 and TRBJ2-5; the D gene is possibly TRBD2 (6 bases). V was shortened by 5 bases and J by 1 base, with 11 bases between the two germline ends. CDR3 length: 14 residues. In germline, CDR1 is MNHEY, CDR2 SMNVEV (reference sequence).